This T cell receptor beta chain was sequenced in a study of blood T cell repertoires in COVID-19. Study summary: Whether acute or convalescent, the COVID-19 samples came from the United States, Italy and Spain. PBMCs, B-cell-depleted T cells, or T cells provided the cDNA or gDNA that made up the material.

Germline V gene data show CDR1 as SEHNR and CDR2 as FQNEAQ (reference sequence). The CDR3 extends over 17 amino acids. V was clipped by 4 bases and J by 7 bases; unmatched bases: 8. Some clones are missing from TCRdb's copy, which holds only in-frame ones; the method was immunoSEQ multiplex PCR. This repertoire shows hundreds of thousands of clones, less than 90% found once; its top ten account for less than 0.75%. This chain uses TRBV7-9 with TRBJ2-2; TRBD2 agrees at 14 bases. The TCR originated in a man in his forties with acute or convalescent COVID-19. Source material: peripheral blood. In DNA form, the CDR3 reads TGTGCCAGCAGCTCGGGACTAGCGGGAGTTCGGGGCGGGGAGCTGTTTTTT. It yields the protein CASSSGLAGVRGGELFF.